These T cell receptor beta chains were read from a single sample in a study of identical twins. TCRdb reprocessed the 5' RACE reads with MiXCR, giving one entry per CDR3 protein. Here the sample spans about 480,000 distinct CDR3 sequences, about 14% being singletons. The data were also submitted as part of a second study, on yellow fever vaccine responses in identical twins.

The material sequenced was CD4+ T cells sorted from blood. All receptors come from a woman younger than 30 in good health. The CDR3 runs from the conserved cysteine through the conserved F or W. The order of the fields is D gene, V gene, J gene, clone size, CDR3 protein, CDR3 DNA. D genes are given only for firm matches. Rows may omit the clone size; those that give it use once, few, many or a size class.

d_gene: NA; v_gene: TRBV6-5; j_gene: TRBJ1-2; abundance: NA; CDR3aa: CASSYGHLNYGYTF; CDR3nt: TGTGCCAGCAGTTACGGACACCTTAACTATGGCTACACCTTC
d_gene: TRBD1; v_gene: TRBV18; j_gene: TRBJ1-4; abundance: NA; CDR3aa: CASSQGAVEKLFF; CDR3nt: TGTGCCAGCTCGCAGGGGGCCGTCGAAAAACTGTTTTTT
d_gene: TRBD1; v_gene: TRBV5-1; j_gene: TRBJ1-4; abundance: many; CDR3aa: CASSSGQGGIEDEKLFF; CDR3nt: TGCGCCAGCAGCTCAGGACAGGGCGGGATAGAGGATGAAAAACTGTTTTTT
d_gene: NA; v_gene: TRBV7-9; j_gene: TRBJ2-1; abundance: NA; CDR3aa: CASSRWRKSEYNEQFF; CDR3nt: TGTGCCAGCAGCCGCTGGCGAAAATCGGAATACAATGAGCAGTTCTTC
d_gene: TRBD1; v_gene: TRBV5-6; j_gene: TRBJ2-5; abundance: few; CDR3aa: CASTQGYRGETQYF; CDR3nt: TGTGCCAGCACCCAGGGGTACAGGGGAGAGACCCAGTACTTC
d_gene: NA; v_gene: TRBV6-6; j_gene: TRBJ1-2; abundance: NA; CDR3aa: CASSSIERYGYTF; CDR3nt: TGTGCCAGCAGTTCCATCGAAAGATATGGCTACACCTTC
d_gene: TRBD2; v_gene: TRBV24-1; j_gene: TRBJ2-1; abundance: NA; CDR3aa: CATSDPLADSYNEQFF; CDR3nt: TGTGCCACCAGTGACCCACTAGCGGATTCATACAATGAGCAGTTCTTC
d_gene: TRBD1; v_gene: TRBV10-3; j_gene: TRBJ1-2; abundance: many; CDR3aa: CAISVGQGSNYGYTF; CDR3nt: TGTGCCATCAGTGTTGGACAGGGGTCTAACTATGGCTACACCTTC
d_gene: NA; v_gene: TRBV3-1; j_gene: TRBJ2-7; abundance: few; CDR3aa: CASSQVYRISYEQYF; CDR3nt: TGTGCCAGCAGCCAAGTATATAGAATCTCCTACGAGCAGTACTTC
d_gene: NA; v_gene: TRBV5-8; j_gene: TRBJ1-2; abundance: few; CDR3aa: CASSLPTGYNGYTF; CDR3nt: TGTGCCAGCAGTTTACCGACAGGATACAATGGCTACACCTTC
d_gene: NA; v_gene: TRBV28; j_gene: TRBJ2-5; abundance: NA; CDR3aa: CASSERQPGGRQTQYF; CDR3nt: TGTGCCAGCAGTGAGAGACAGCCTGGAGGGCGGCAGACCCAGTACTTC
d_gene: TRBD2; v_gene: TRBV4-3; j_gene: TRBJ2-5; abundance: NA; CDR3aa: CASSYTSGSETQYF; CDR3nt: TGCGCCAGCAGCTATACTAGCGGGAGTGAGACCCAGTACTTC
d_gene: TRBD2; v_gene: TRBV20-1; j_gene: TRBJ2-7; abundance: few; CDR3aa: CSASGTSGGSYEQYF; CDR3nt: TGCAGTGCTTCCGGGACTAGCGGGGGATCCTACGAGCAGTACTTC
d_gene: NA; v_gene: TRBV20-1; j_gene: TRBJ2-5; abundance: NA; CDR3aa: CSARVTTGRETQYF; CDR3nt: TGCAGTGCTAGAGTTACAACAGGGAGAGAGACCCAGTACTTC
d_gene: NA; v_gene: TRBV28; j_gene: TRBJ2-7; abundance: few; CDR3aa: CASQENNSEQYF; CDR3nt: TGTGCCAGCCAGGAAAACAATAGCGAGCAGTACTTC
d_gene: TRBD1; v_gene: TRBV7-2; j_gene: TRBJ2-3; abundance: NA; CDR3aa: CASRTGSTDTQYF; CDR3nt: TGTGCCAGCAGGACAGGGAGCACAGATACGCAGTATTTT
d_gene: NA; v_gene: TRBV6-2/TRBV6-3; j_gene: TRBJ2-3; abundance: NA; CDR3aa: CASTDPLFSTDTQYF; CDR3nt: TGTGCCAGCACCGACCCGTTGTTTAGCACAGATACGCAGTATTTT
d_gene: TRBD1; v_gene: TRBV7-2; j_gene: TRBJ2-7; abundance: many; CDR3aa: CASSSQTGSEQYF; CDR3nt: TGTGCCAGCAGCTCCCAGACAGGGAGCGAGCAGTACTTC
d_gene: NA; v_gene: TRBV28; j_gene: TRBJ2-5; abundance: NA; CDR3aa: CASRDGLAETQYF; CDR3nt: TGTGCCAGCAGGGACGGCCTAGCGGAGACCCAGTACTTC
d_gene: TRBD1; v_gene: TRBV6-1; j_gene: TRBJ1-1; abundance: NA; CDR3aa: CASSQGDRTEAFF; CDR3nt: TGTGCCAGCAGCCAGGGGGATAGAACTGAAGCTTTCTTT
d_gene: TRBD1; v_gene: TRBV12-3/TRBV12-4; j_gene: TRBJ2-7; abundance: few; CDR3aa: CASSPGQGRPYEQYF; CDR3nt: TGTGCCAGCAGTCCAGGACAGGGGCGTCCTTACGAGCAGTACTTC
d_gene: NA; v_gene: TRBV7-8; j_gene: TRBJ2-7; abundance: NA; CDR3aa: CASSLGRIPYEQYF; CDR3nt: TGTGCCAGCAGCTTAGGCCGTATCCCCTACGAGCAGTACTTC